This TCR beta chain was identified during a study of OX40 agonist ivuxolimab in advanced cancers. Background on the study: The study gave patients intravenous ivuxolimab at 0.01 to 10 mg/kg every 2 weeks. Study-wide findings and caveats: Normalized T-cell clonal expansion was also low in some nonresponders. At doses 0.1 to 3.0 mg/kg, CD4+ and CD8+ clones expanded.

The method was immunoSEQ multiplex PCR; TCRdb's version includes in-frame clones alone and lacks a portion of them. The table has 60,000 to 95,000 clones, 70% to 90% seen once; the top ten hold about a sixth. Notes on this clone: Its target is not known.

The CDR3 runs 16 residues. The germline V and J ends were trimmed by 1 base and 1 base, with 13 bases remaining between them. Per the germline V gene, CDR1 is MNHNS and CDR2 is SASEGT. The gene calls are TRBV6-1 and TRBJ1-1; no clear D. This TCR came from an adult with an advanced solid tumor such as melanoma, head and neck, liver or kidney cancer. The sample consisted of CD4+ or CD8+ T cells sorted from blood, taken in a trial of the OX40 agonist ivuxolimab. The CDR3 sequence: CASSEDRGQRNTEAFF. In DNA form, the CDR3 reads TGTGCCAGCAGTGAAGATCGGGGTCAGAGGAACACTGAAGCTTTCTTT.